This TCR beta chain appears in the sequencing data of a study of Ad26.COV2.S vaccination and SARS-CoV-2 variants. In the study overall: Donor was assigned to the Ad26.COV2.S arm of trial COV1001.

Germline-derived CDR1 and CDR2 are SGHAT and FQNNGV. Trimming removed 1 base from V and 7 bases from J, with 7 bases in between. The CDR3 has 12 amino acids. On this clone: Its antigen is currently unknown.

The method was immunoSEQ multiplex PCR; TCRdb's version includes in-frame clones alone and lacks a portion of them. This sample has about 680,000 clones, with 89% found just once. Treatment denoted: roughly 20 received Ad26.COV2.S at low or high dose, single or two shots; about 5 received placebo; per-sample allocation not given. Sample collection was performed on day 63 after the first vaccine or placebo injection. Study-wide findings and caveats: After vaccination, substantial breadth of spike-specific CD8+ and CD4+ responses was reported.

V usage is TRBV11-2 and J usage is TRBJ1-1; tentative D call: TRBD1 (5 bases). Here the sequenced sample was peripheral blood, taken in a trial of Ad26.COV2.S vaccine versus placebo. This receptor was obtained from a person aged 18-60 years who received the Ad26.COV2.S COVID-19 vaccine or a placebo. CDR3 in amino acids: CASSLGRGEAFF. The CDR3 DNA is TGTGCCAGCAGCTTAGGAAGGGGTGAAGCTTTCTTT.